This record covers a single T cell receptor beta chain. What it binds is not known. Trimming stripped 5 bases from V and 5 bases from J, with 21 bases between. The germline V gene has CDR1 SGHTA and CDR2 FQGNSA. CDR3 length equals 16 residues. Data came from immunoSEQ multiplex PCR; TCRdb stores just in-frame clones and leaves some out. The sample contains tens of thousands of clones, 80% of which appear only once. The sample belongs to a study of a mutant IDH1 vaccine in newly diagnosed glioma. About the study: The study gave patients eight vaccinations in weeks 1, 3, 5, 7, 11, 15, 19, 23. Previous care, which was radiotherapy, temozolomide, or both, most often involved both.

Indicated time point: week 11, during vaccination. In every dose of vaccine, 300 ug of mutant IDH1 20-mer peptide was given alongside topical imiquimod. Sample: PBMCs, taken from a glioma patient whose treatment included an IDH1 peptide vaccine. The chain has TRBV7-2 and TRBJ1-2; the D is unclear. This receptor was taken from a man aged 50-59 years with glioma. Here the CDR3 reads CASSPTGSSSIYGYTF. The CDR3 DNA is TGTGCCAGCAGCCCCACCGGCTCCTCATCTATATATGGCTACACCTTC.